This T cell receptor beta chain was obtained from a study of shared clonotypes between healthy human individuals. Study-wide context: Researchers drew samples from two women and a few men aged 18 to 49.

Study conclusions and caveats: Richness estimates generally favored naive over memory subsets. Non-shared clonotypes had lower generation probabilities than clonotypes shared by all four sorted-subset donors.

The V gene's germline CDR1 is SGHTA and CDR2 FQGNSA. V was cut by 1 base and J by 0 bases, with 11 bases left in between. The CDR3 is made up of 16 amino acids. This clone has just one count. Its antigen is undetermined. The table came from immunoSEQ multiplex PCR; TCRdb's copy has only in-frame clones and leaves some out. The data contain around 2.3 million clones, around 95% of them singletons. All donors were healthy HIV-negative adults lacking recent acute infections or vaccinations. The chain links TRBV7-2 to TRBJ2-3; D unclear. This clonotype was obtained from a man between 18 and 29 years old in good health. The sample was naive CD4+ T cells sorted from blood. Subset denoted: CD45RA+ positively selected. CDR3 coding DNA: TGTGCCAGCAGCTTAGAGGCGGTATCTAGCACAGATACGCAGTATTTT. It encodes CASSLEAVSSTDTQYF.